This T cell receptor (beta chain) was captured by sequencing in a study of T-cell reconstitution after alpha-beta-depleted transplantation in children. Study-level findings and limits: Newly made T cells mostly supplied T-cell counts and diversity one year after transplant. Expanded clones from the graft, numbering several hundred, reportedly supplied alpha-beta T cells about two months after transplant. Surviving recipient T cells and thymic progenitors produced the high day-60 TCRbeta diversity seen in some patients.

Unique molecular identifiers were incorporated into the prepared TCRbeta library. TCRdb reanalysed the PCR reads using MiXCR and keeps one entry per CDR3 protein. The repertoire consists of fewer than 550,000 distinct CDR3 sequences, with around 16% occurring once and the leading ten covering 25% to 30%. This clonotype was seen a single time. The antigen is undetermined. CDR1 is SGHNT, CDR2 YENEEA, per germline. The length of the CDR3 is 13 residues. With 2 bases removed from V and 3 bases from J, the gap between germline ends came to 8 bases. The clonotype comes from a boy younger than two who had a stem cell transplant for Wiskott-Aldrich syndrome, so the T cells may come from the graft donor. The material sequenced was PBMCs, mostly from graft donor cells, taken 360 days after TCRalphabeta/CD19-depleted stem cell transplant. The chain recombines TRBV11-3 with TRBJ2-7; the D gene is possibly TRBD2 (5 bases). For the CDR3, the DNA is TGTGCCAGCAGCTTAAGAGGGAACTACGAGCAGTACTTC. Protein product: CASSLRGNYEQYF.